These 29 T cell receptor beta chains share one sample of origin, sequenced in a study of T cells in localized non-small cell lung cancer. The method was immunoSEQ multiplex PCR; TCRdb's version includes in-frame clones alone and lacks a portion of them. The table shows roughly 13,000 clones, with 86% occurring only once. This specimen consisted of peripheral blood, obtained before any cancer treatment. The origin of the receptors is a male donor at least 60 years old with stage III lung adenocarcinoma.

The chain combines TRBV13 with TRBJ2-5, with D unresolved. V gave up 5 bases and J gave up 3 bases, with 7 bases separating them. Germline CDR1 is PRHDT and CDR2 is FYEKMQ (reference sequence). The CDR3 runs to 12 residues. The CDR3 nucleotides are TGTGCCAGCAGCCCCCGTGAAGAGACCCAGTACTTC. Residues: CASSPREETQYF.

V gene TRBV6-1 combines with J gene TRBJ1-1; D gene uncertain. This CDR3 has 14 residues. The ends were cut back, 7 bases at V and 5 bases at J, with 17 bases in the middle. The V gene's germline CDR1 is MNHNS and CDR2 SASEGT. DNA of the CDR3: TGTGCCAGCACCCACCGGGCTCAAGGGACTGAAGCTTTCTTT. Translating gives CASTHRAQGTEAFF.

The J gene is TRBJ2-3, the V gene TRBV7-9; 11 bases are shared with TRBD2. The CDR3 sequence is 18 residues long. J lost 4 bases, V lost 6 bases, and 15 bases had no gene match. Germline V gene data show CDR1 as SEHNR and CDR2 as FQNEAQ (reference sequence). Written as DNA, the CDR3 is TGTGCCAGCAGGTTCATAGCGGGGGGGAAAACCGGGTCAGATACGCAGTATTTT. As protein: CASRFIAGGKTGSDTQYF.

The rearrangement uses TRBV29-1 and TRBJ1-4, with TRBD1 as a possible D gene (5 bases). The CDR3 totals 12 residues. Germline CDR1 reads SQVTM; CDR2 reads ANQGSEA. V was clipped by 4 bases and J by 5 bases, with 8 bases between them. The CDR3 DNA is TGCAGCGTTGGTGGGGACAATGAAAAACTGTTTTTT. Protein sequence: CSVGGDNEKLFF.

The V gene is TRBV15, the J gene TRBJ1-1; D perhaps matches TRBD1 (6 bases). CDR3 length: 15 residues. Germline CDR1 reads LNHNV; CDR2 reads YYDKDF (reference sequence). V gave up 0 bases and J gave up 3 bases, with 11 bases separating them. CDR3 residues: CATSRDWAGDTEAFF. CDR3 sequence (DNA): TGTGCCACCAGCAGAGATTGGGCAGGGGACACTGAAGCTTTCTTT.

The count of this clone is one. Distinct nucleotide sequences in the sample also encode this CDR3. The rearrangement joins TRBV4-2 to TRBJ2-1; 10 bases line up with TRBD2. The CDR3 length is 16 residues. J lost 8 bases, V lost 0 bases, and 7 bases had no gene match. Germline V gives CDR1 LGHNA, CDR2 YNFKEQ. For the CDR3, the DNA is TGTGCCAGCAGCCAAGATACGAGCGGGGGGGTCGATGAGCAGTTCTTC. The encoded protein is CASSQDTSGGVDEQFF.

The V gene is TRBV10-3, the J gene TRBJ1-5, with 9 bases lining up with TRBD1. This CDR3 has 15 residues. With V trimmed by 10 bases and J by 5 bases, 12 bases remained unmatched. Germline CDR1 is ENHRY and CDR2 is SYGVKD. CDR3 region: CATRTGERGDQPQHF. The CDR3 nucleotides are TGTGCCACCCGGACAGGGGAACGGGGAGATCAGCCCCAGCATTTT.

The CDR3 is CASSEGVQPQETQYF. The CDR3 DNA reads as TGTGCCAGCAGTGAAGGTGTACAGCCCCAAGAGACCCAGTACTTC. The chain is built from TRBV6-1 and TRBJ2-5; D call uncertain. Germline V CDR1 and CDR2: MNHNS, SASEGT. The ends were cut back, 1 base at V and 1 base at J, with 10 bases in the middle. This CDR3 is built from 15 residues.

The chain is built from TRBV6-5 and TRBJ1-1; 7 positions agree with TRBD1. The CDR3 is 15 residues long. The germline CDR1 and CDR2 sequences are MNHEY and SVGAGI. The ends lost 5 bases at V and 0 bases at J; junction bases unmatched: 6. Written as DNA, the CDR3 is TGTGCCAGCAGTACGTGGGACAGCTTGAACACTGAAGCTTTCTTT. This translates into CASSTWDSLNTEAFF.

Written as DNA, the CDR3 is TGTGCCAGCAGCCCTCCTGGGACACTCAAAAACGAGCAGTACTTC. Protein: CASSPPGTLKNEQYF. This chain uses TRBV5-4 with TRBJ2-7, with TRBD1 as a possible D gene (6 bases). In germline, CDR1 is SGHNT, CDR2 YYREEE (reference sequence). CDR3 length: 15 residues. V lost 4 bases and J lost 5, with 19 bases in between.

The chain links TRBV6-1 to TRBJ1-4; D might be TRBD1 (5 bases). V lost 5 bases to trimming and J lost 4 bases, with 14 bases between them. Germline values: CDR1 MNHNS, CDR2 SASEGT. The CDR3 extends over 15 amino acids. The CDR3 nucleotides are TGTGCCAGCAGTAGGCAGACAGTTTATAATGAAAAACTGTTTTTT. It translates to CASSRQTVYNEKLFF.

The chain links TRBV5-4 to TRBJ1-5; D gene uncertain. CDR3 length: 16 residues. Germline CDR1 and CDR2: SGHNT and YYREEE (reference sequence). V was clipped by 7 bases and J by 0 bases, with 17 bases between them. CDR3 in DNA: TGTGCCAGCCACAATGGAGGCAGTAATAGCAATCAGCCCCAGCATTTT. It codes for CASHNGGSNSNQPQHF. Full variable domain (rest looked up from reference TRBV5-4 and TRBJ1-5): ETGVTQSPTHLIKTRGQQVTLRCSSQSGHNTVSWYQQALGQGPQFIFQYYREEENGRGNFPPRFSGLQFPNYSSELNVNALELDDSALYLCASHNGGSNSNQPQHFGDGTRLSIL.

This clone was counted between two and nine times. The V call is TRBV5-4, the J call TRBJ2-7, with 9 bases aligning to TRBD1. Trimming at V came to 4 bases and at J to 4 bases, leaving 3 bases not matched to a gene. Germline V gene data show CDR1 as SGHNT and CDR2 as YYREEE (reference sequence). This CDR3 is 13 amino acids long. The CDR3 region is CASSRDRAYEQYF. CDR3 DNA: TGTGCCAGCAGCCGGGACAGGGCTTACGAGCAGTACTTC.

This sequence joins TRBV6-4 and TRBJ2-2; possible D gene TRBD1, 5 bases. The germline CDR1 and CDR2 sequences are MRHNA and SNTAGT. The V end lost 3 bases, the J end lost 0 bases, and 11 bases lay between the germline ends. The CDR3 is 16 residues long. The CDR3 reads CASSDVDSANTGELFF. CDR3 in DNA: TGTGCCAGCAGTGATGTAGACAGCGCGAACACCGGGGAGCTGTTTTTT.

The chain combines TRBV5-3 with TRBJ1-6; tentatively, D is TRBD1 (5 bases). TRBV5-3 is an open reading frame, and its role is uncertain. Trimming stripped 8 bases from V and 8 bases from J, with 20 bases between. The CDR3 loop spans 15 amino acids. Here the CDR3 DNA reads TGTGCCAGCAGCCACCAGGGTGAAAGGGATTCACCCCTCCACTTT. Translated: CASSHQGERDSPLHF.

V gene TRBV19 combines with J gene TRBJ2-5; a weak D match, TRBD1 (6 bases). V was pared by 6 bases and J by 1 base, with 18 bases between. This CDR3 is built from 16 residues. Germline CDR1 and CDR2: LNHDA and SQIVND (reference sequence). This CDR3 reads CASRKGDNQFQETQYF. DNA of the CDR3: TGTGCCAGTAGGAAGGGGGACAACCAATTCCAAGAGACCCAGTACTTC.

The DNA for the CDR3 is TGTGCCAGCAGCTTGGGGTTGGCCCTAGGGTATGGCTACACCTTC. Residues: CASSLGLALGYGYTF. The chain couples TRBV7-2 to TRBJ1-2; D is unresolved. Trimming removed 3 bases from V and 5 bases from J, with 16 bases in between. From germline, CDR1 is SGHTA and CDR2 FQGNSA. This CDR3 has 15 amino acids.

The rearrangement uses TRBV5-8 and TRBJ1-1, with unresolved D. Germline-derived CDR1 and CDR2 are SGHTS and YDEGEE. The germline V and J ends were trimmed by 0 bases and 7 bases, with 7 bases remaining between them. The CDR3 consists of 12 residues. The CDR3: CASSLDAREAFF. The CDR3 DNA is TGTGCCAGCAGCTTGGATGCACGTGAAGCTTTCTTT.

This clone has a single count. The V call is TRBV5-4, the J call TRBJ1-3; perhaps TRBD1 as D (6 bases). V lost 2 bases and J 0 bases, leaving 9 bases between the germline ends. This CDR3 is 15 amino acids long. CDR1 SGHNT and CDR2 YYREEE come from the germline V gene (reference sequence). CDR3 DNA: TGTGCCAGCAGCTTTGGGGGGCCCTCTGGAAACACCATATATTTT. Encoded protein: CASSFGGPSGNTIYF.

The chain couples TRBV13 to TRBJ2-5; 9 bases fit TRBD1. Matching the DNA end better, TRBJ2-7 makes the J call doubtful. In germline, CDR1 is PRHDT, CDR2 FYEKMQ (reference sequence). CDR3 size: 14 residues. The CDR3 DNA reads as TGTGCCAGCAGCCCCGGGACAGGGTTGTACGAGCAGTACTTC. This encodes CASSPGTGLYEQYF.

V is TRBV4-1 and J is TRBJ2-5; D is possibly TRBD1 (5 bases). CDR3 length: 13 residues. Germline CDR1 and CDR2: MGHRA and YSYEKL. V was clipped by 6 bases and J by 3 bases, with 11 bases between them. CDR3 amino acids: CASRQVGEETQYF. The CDR3 nucleotides are TGCGCCAGCAGACAGGTAGGGGAAGAGACCCAGTACTTC.

This chain uses TRBV5-8 with TRBJ2-1, with D uncertain. The CDR3 has 13 residues. The germline V gene has CDR1 SGHTS and CDR2 YDEGEE. V was trimmed by 4 bases and J by 4 bases, leaving 9 bases between them. CDR3 sequence (DNA): TGTGCCAGCAGCCCTATAGGGTACAATGAGCAGTTCTTC. Protein: CASSPIGYNEQFF.

The chain recombines TRBV30 with TRBJ1-6, with TRBD1 matching over 10 bases. Germline-derived CDR1 and CDR2 are GTSNPN and SVGIG (reference sequence). V was clipped by 4 bases and J by 8 bases; unmatched bases: 5. This CDR3 region has 14 residues. The CDR3 coding sequence is TGTGCCTGGACCCCGGGACAGGGGTATTCACCCCTCCACTTT. This translates into CAWTPGQGYSPLHF.

The chain recombines TRBV4-1 with TRBJ1-1; D is unclear. Per the germline V gene, CDR1 is MGHRA and CDR2 is YSYEKL. Trimming pared 1 base from V and 1 base from J, leaving 10 bases between. The CDR3 is 15 residues long. The CDR3 DNA is TGCGCCAGCAGCCAAGCATTAATGGGGAACACTGAAGCTTTCTTT. Residues: CASSQALMGNTEAFF.

J is TRBJ2-7 and V is TRBV19, with 7 positions matching TRBD1. This CDR3 region has 15 residues. Germline V lookup: CDR1 LNHDA, CDR2 SQIVND (reference sequence). V lost 5 bases to trimming and J lost 0 bases; unmatched junction nucleotides: 7. DNA of the CDR3: TGTGCCAGTAGTGGATCCGGGACAGTCTCCTACGAGCAGTACTTC. It encodes CASSGSGTVSYEQYF.

The genes are TRBV7-9 and TRBJ2-5, with D unclear. CDR1 and CDR2 (germline): SEHNR, FQNEAQ (reference sequence). The CDR3 spans 15 residues. The germline V and J ends were trimmed by 1 base and 3 bases, with 12 bases remaining between them. The CDR3 loop reads CASSLGLEPKETQYF. CDR3 nucleotide sequence: TGTGCCAGCAGCTTAGGCCTGGAGCCCAAAGAGACCCAGTACTTC.

The gene calls are TRBV5-6 and TRBJ2-7; D is tentatively TRBD1 or TRBD2 (5 bases each). The CDR3 spans 13 residues. Germline V CDR1 and CDR2: SGHDT, YYEEEE. The V and J ends lost 0 bases and 3 bases respectively, with 7 bases between them. CDR3: CASSLAGSYEQYF. The DNA of the CDR3 is TGTGCCAGCAGCTTGGCAGGGAGCTACGAGCAGTACTTC.

The chain employs TRBV18 and TRBJ1-1; D not resolved. The CDR3 consists of 14 residues. Germline V gene sequence: CDR1 KGHSH, CDR2 LQKENI. Trimming shortened V by 2 bases and J by 6 bases, and 13 bases separated the two germline ends. The CDR3 loop is CASSPRTAAAEAFF. The CDR3 DNA follows: TGTGCCAGCTCACCAAGGACGGCAGCCGCTGAAGCTTTCTTT.

V and J are TRBV19 and TRBJ2-1, with 12 bases that match TRBD2. Germline V lookup: CDR1 LNHDA, CDR2 SQIVND (reference sequence). The CDR3 spans 15 residues. The ends lost 5 bases at V and 9 bases at J; junction bases unmatched: 8. CDR3 in DNA: TGTGCCAGTAGTCGGCTAGCGGGGGGGCCTGGTGAGCAGTTCTTC. Protein: CASSRLAGGPGEQFF.